Listed here are 21 T cell receptor beta chains from one sample, sequenced in a study of Ad26.COV2.S vaccination and SARS-CoV-2 variants. Using immunoSEQ multiplex PCR, the repertoire was profiled, and TCRdb retains in-frame clones only, with some absent. In the table there are about 350,000 clones, about 91% of which are singletons. The sequencing used peripheral blood, collected after recovery from COVID-19. These receptors came from a human donor who had recovered from COVID-19.

The gene calls are TRBV28 and TRBJ2-7; unclear D gene. Germline V gene data show CDR1 as MDHEN and CDR2 as SYDVKM. V lost 4 bases and J lost 2, with 6 bases in between. The CDR3 loop spans 12 amino acids. The CDR3 region is CASSSLTYEQYF. CDR3 nucleotide sequence: TGTGCCAGCAGTTCCCTGACCTACGAGCAGTACTTC.

The chain combines TRBV6-7 with TRBJ1-3, with D possibly matching TRBD1 (6 bases). TRBV6-7 carries the ORF label, with uncertain function. With 0 bases removed from V and 3 bases from J, the gap between germline ends came to 21 bases. CDR3 size: 19 residues. The CDR3 sequence: CASSYSMGTYSPCGNTIYF. CDR3 nucleotide sequence: TGTGCCAGCAGTTACTCTATGGGGACATACTCACCTTGTGGAAACACCATATATTTT.

The V gene is TRBV5-4, the J gene TRBJ1-4; D gene unclear. This CDR3 has 12 amino acids. Trimming took off 1 base at V and 11 bases at J, with 9 bases between the two ends. Germline CDR1 and CDR2: SGHNT and YYREEE (reference sequence). The CDR3 DNA reads as TGTGCCAGCAGCTTGTTGACTGGGAAACTGTTTTTT. Translating it yields CASSLLTGKLFF.

This chain links TRBV7-9 with TRBJ2-7; D is ambiguous. V was pared by 5 bases and J by 7 bases, with 18 bases between. The CDR3 consists of 14 residues. Per the germline V gene, CDR1 is SEHNR and CDR2 is FQNEAQ (reference sequence). CDR3 amino acids: CASSRPDPVLEQYF. As DNA, the CDR3 is TGTGCCAGCAGCCGTCCAGACCCCGTCCTGGAGCAGTACTTC.

This chain uses TRBV10-3 with TRBJ2-1, with 9 bases lining up with TRBD1. V lost 0 bases to trimming and J lost 9 bases; unmatched junction nucleotides: 12. From germline, CDR1 is ENHRY and CDR2 SYGVKD. The CDR3 contains 17 residues. The CDR3 sequence is CAISESIPGQGLGEQFF. In DNA form, the CDR3 reads TGTGCCATCAGTGAGTCTATACCGGGACAGGGTTTGGGTGAGCAGTTCTTC.

The genes are TRBV10-3 and TRBJ1-3; 7 positions match TRBD1. Looked up from germline, CDR1 is ENHRY and CDR2 is SYGVKD. This CDR3 contains 16 residues. V lost 4 bases to trimming and J lost 3 bases; unmatched junction nucleotides: 9. CDR3 coding DNA: TGTGCCATCAGTGGGCTTACAGGGGTCGGTGGAAACACCATATATTTT. Encoded protein: CAISGLTGVGGNTIYF.

The chain has TRBV6-1 and TRBJ2-1, with 11 bases aligning to TRBD2. The CDR3 sequence is 18 residues long. Germline CDR1 is MNHNS and CDR2 is SASEGT. Germline trimming cut 4 bases from V and 0 bases from J; bases unmatched to any gene: 8. The CDR3 is CASSGGSGGAGSYNEQFF. Written as DNA, the CDR3 is TGTGCCAGCAGTGGCGGTAGCGGGGGGGCCGGCTCCTACAATGAGCAGTTCTTC.

This clone was picked up one time. V is TRBV3-1 (or the pseudogene TRBV3-2) and J is TRBJ1-1; 8 nucleotides agree with TRBD1. Germline V lookup: CDR1 LGHDT, CDR2 YNNKEL (reference sequence). This CDR3 contains 15 residues. V shed 1 base and J 4 bases; nucleotides not matched to a gene: 5. CDR3 residues: CASSQGAGGVTEAFF. As DNA, the CDR3 is TGTGCCAGCAGCCAAGGGGCAGGGGGCGTCACTGAAGCTTTCTTT.

V and J are TRBV5-6 and TRBJ1-1; D gene ambiguous. With 0 bases removed from V and 1 base from J, the gap between germline ends came to 4 bases. CDR3 length: 13 amino acids. Germline assignment: CDR1 SGHDT and CDR2 YYEEEE. CDR3 protein: CASSLGANTEAFF. CDR3 sequence (DNA): TGTGCCAGCAGCTTGGGAGCGAACACTGAAGCTTTCTTT.

The chain links TRBV27 to TRBJ2-1; 9 bases are a match to TRBD2. V lost 7 bases, J lost 2 bases, and 9 bases stayed unmatched. The CDR3 has 16 amino acids. Germline V gene data show CDR1 as MNHEY and CDR2 as SMNVEV (reference sequence). CDR3 residues: CASIPTVAGAYNEQFF. In nucleotides, the CDR3 is TGTGCCAGCATCCCCACGGTAGCGGGGGCCTACAATGAGCAGTTCTTC.

Concerning this clone itself: This sample includes further DNA sequences coding for the same CDR3. V gene TRBV7-8 combines with J gene TRBJ1-1; maybe TRBD1 (5 bases). This CDR3 region has 14 residues. V lost 5 bases to trimming and J lost 1 base, with 11 bases between them. The germline V gene has CDR1 SGHVS and CDR2 FQNEAQ. For the CDR3, the DNA is TGTGCCAGCAGCCTTACGGGGGGGAACACTGAAGCTTTCTTT. Amino acid sequence: CASSLTGGNTEAFF.

The rearrangement links TRBV6-2 or TRBV6-3 to TRBJ2-7, with no clear D. Trimming took off 4 bases at V and 7 bases at J, with 11 bases between the two ends. Germline V CDR1 and CDR2: MNHEY, SVGEGT. The CDR3 length is 12 residues. The CDR3 nucleotides are TGTGCCAGCAGTTTGGACGGCCGAGAGCAGTACTTC. Protein sequence: CASSLDGREQYF.

With respect to this clone: One junction end does not reproduce the germline sequence, and a read error may be involved. This chain uses TRBV11-2 with TRBJ2-3; D ambiguous. This CDR3 has 13 residues. From germline, CDR1 is SGHAT and CDR2 FQNNGV. The DNA of the CDR3 is TGTGCCAGCAGCCCTCTGAACGGCGATACCCAACTTTTT. Its translation is CASSPLNGDTQLF.

The V gene is TRBV5-4, the J gene TRBJ1-1; 10 bases are a match to TRBD1. Germline CDR1 and CDR2: SGHNT and YYREEE (reference sequence). There are 15 residues in the CDR3. V lost 0 bases and J lost 4; bases outside the gene matches: 3. The CDR3, as DNA: TGTGCCAGCAGCTTGGAGTGGACAGGGGGCACTGAAGCTTTCTTT. Protein product: CASSLEWTGGTEAFF.

This rearrangement joins TRBV20-1 to TRBJ1-5; tentative D call: TRBD1 (5 bases). CDR3 size: 13 residues. The V and J ends lost 3 bases and 6 bases respectively, with 12 bases between them. From germline, CDR1 is DFQATT and CDR2 SNEGSKA (reference sequence). The CDR3 loop reads CSASQGPSQPQHF. The CDR3 coding sequence is TGCAGTGCTAGTCAGGGCCCGAGTCAGCCCCAGCATTTT.

This clone was recorded once. The chain employs TRBV18 and TRBJ1-3; 8 bases line up with TRBD1. In germline, CDR1 is KGHSH, CDR2 LQKENI. The CDR3 extends over 15 amino acids. With V trimmed by 3 bases and J by 2 bases, 3 bases remained unmatched. The CDR3 here is CASSPLDRAGNTIYF. The CDR3 coding sequence is TGTGCCAGCTCACCGCTGGACAGGGCTGGAAACACCATATATTTT.

The V and J genes are TRBV5-6 and TRBJ2-1; 8 nucleotides agree with TRBD1. This CDR3 comprises 17 residues. Germline V CDR1 and CDR2: SGHDT, YYEEEE. Germline trimming cut 4 bases from V and 2 bases from J; bases unmatched to any gene: 11. Here the CDR3 reads CASSNVRQGSTYNEQFF. DNA for the CDR3: TGTGCCAGCAGCAACGTACGACAGGGGAGCACCTACAATGAGCAGTTCTTC.

The chain is built from TRBV7-3 and TRBJ1-1, with D unresolved. Germline V gene data show CDR1 as SGHTA and CDR2 as FQGTGA. The V and J ends lost 4 bases and 2 bases respectively, with 14 bases between them. The CDR3 is 15 residues long. The CDR3 spells CASSSKTGPNTEAFF. The CDR3 nucleotides read TGTGCCAGCAGCTCCAAAACCGGACCTAACACTGAAGCTTTCTTT.

Points on this clone: Distinct nucleotide sequences in the sample also encode this CDR3. V gene TRBV4-3 combines with J gene TRBJ1-1; no definite D call. The length of the CDR3 is 15 residues. The V end lost 1 base, the J end lost 0 bases, and 9 bases lay between the germline ends. Germline V gene lookup returns CDR1 LGHNA and CDR2 YSLEER. The CDR3 coding sequence is TGCGCCAGCAGCCAAGGAGCCGGGCTGAACACTGAAGCTTTCTTT. Residues: CASSQGAGLNTEAFF.

The chain is built from TRBV19 and TRBJ1-2; tentative D call: TRBD1 (6 bases). In germline, CDR1 is LNHDA, CDR2 SQIVND (reference sequence). The CDR3 consists of 16 residues. Trimming removed 3 bases at V and 6 bases at J, with 20 bases between. Here the CDR3 reads CASSMGAEARINGYTF. CDR3 in DNA: TGTGCCAGTAGTATGGGGGCGGAAGCAAGGATTAATGGCTACACCTTC.

The CDR3 DNA reads as TGTGCCAGCAGCCCGACAGGGGGCTTGAACACTGAAGCTTTCTTT. It specifies CASSPTGGLNTEAFF. The J gene is TRBJ1-1, the V gene TRBV5-4; 10 bases are a match to TRBD1. The CDR3 totals 15 residues. J gave up 0 bases and V 4 bases, and 3 bases lay outside the gene matches. Germline-derived CDR1 and CDR2 are SGHNT and YYREEE (reference sequence).